This T cell receptor (beta chain) derives from a study of identifying expanded T cells in peripheral blood. Germline CDR1 is MGHRA and CDR2 is YSYEKL. Trimming took 2 bases from V and 3 from J; bases not matched to a gene: 8. The CDR3 has 18 amino acids. This table comes from immunoSEQ multiplex PCR, and its TCRdb copy is limited to in-frame clones, with some not included. The sample yields 120,000 or so clones, around four fifths seen once. The V gene is TRBV4-1, the J gene TRBJ2-2; 11 bases are shared with TRBD1. Source material: blood. This receptor was obtained from a person between 18 and 70 years old in good health. The CDR3 nucleotides read TGCGCCAGCAGCCAATTCTCCGGGACAGGGGGTTACACCGGGGAGCTGTTTTTT. As protein: CASSQFSGTGGYTGELFF.